A selection of T cell receptor beta chains follows, all from one sample in a study of T cell responses to AZD1222 COVID-19 vaccine. Repertoires were generated with immunoSEQ multiplex PCR, while TCRdb's copy carries only in-frame clones and drops some. The sample carries about 270,000 clones, about 94% recorded once. The sequences come from peripheral blood, collected 28 days after the second AZD1222 dose. These receptors all stem from an adult who received the AZD1222 COVID-19 vaccine. Each CDR3 is given with its conserved first and last residue. Fields, in order: clone size, D gene, V gene, J gene, CDR3 protein, CDR3 DNA. D genes are given only for firm matches. Size is stated for part of the rows, as once, few or many counts, or as a class when the clone is expanded.

-	TRBD2	TRBV5-6	TRBJ2-5	CASSDGLAGPETQYF	TGTGCCAGCAGCGACGGACTAGCGGGACCAGAGACCCAGTACTTC
-	TRBD2	TRBV5-1	TRBJ2-7	CASSLSGRGEQYF	TGCGCCAGCAGCTTAAGCGGGAGGGGGGAGCAGTACTTC
few	TRBD1	TRBV28	TRBJ1-1	CASSRSQGGNTEAFF	TGTGCCAGCAGCAGATCACAGGGGGGTAACACTGAAGCTTTCTTT
-	-	TRBV10-3	TRBJ2-7	CAIGAGLEQYF	TGTGCCATCGGGGCAGGGCTCGAGCAGTACTTC
-	TRBD1	TRBV2	TRBJ2-7	CASNRQGGYEQYF	TGTGCCAGCAATAGACAGGGTGGGTACGAGCAGTACTTC
many	-	TRBV7-2	TRBJ2-7	CASSLASGLGTSEQYF	TGTGCCAGCAGCTTAGCCTCGGGACTCGGGACCAGCGAGCAGTACTTC
-	-	TRBV4-3	TRBJ2-5	CASSQVSSEETQYF	TGCGCCAGCAGCCAAGTCAGTTCCGAAGAGACCCAGTACTTC
-	-	TRBV6-5	TRBJ1-2	CASSPTGTGDYGYTF	TGTGCCAGCAGTCCAACGGGGACGGGGGACTATGGCTACACCTTC
-	-	TRBV19	TRBJ2-5	CASSVTATSTQYF	TGTGCCAGTAGTGTAACAGCTACCTCGACCCAGTACTTC
-	-	TRBV7-2	TRBJ1-5	CASSLEFREAPQHF	TGTGCCAGCAGCTTAGAGTTCCGCGAGGCGCCCCAGCATTTT
-	TRBD1	TRBV11-3	TRBJ2-1	CASSLGLVTGVYNEQFF	TGTGCCAGCAGCTTGGGATTAGTGACAGGGGTCTACAATGAGCAGTTCTTC
once	-	TRBV4-3	TRBJ2-5	CASSQDNGETQYF	TGCGCCAGCAGCCAAGATAACGGAGAGACCCAGTACTTC
-	-	TRBV7-2	TRBJ1-2	CASSLDGNYGYTF	TGTGCCAGCAGCTTAGACGGAAACTATGGCTACACCTTC
-	-	TRBV3-1/TRBV3-2	TRBJ1-2	CASSPGGGVDGYTF	TGTGCCAGCAGCCCTGGGGGGGGTGTGGATGGCTACACCTTC
few	-	TRBV6-5	TRBJ2-1	CASSFTGAPTNEQFF	TGTGCCAGCAGTTTTACGGGAGCCCCTACCAATGAGCAGTTCTTC
-	TRBD2	TRBV5-4	TRBJ2-1	CASSLGGTSGYNEQFF	TGTGCCAGCAGCTTGGGAGGGACTAGCGGGTACAATGAGCAGTTCTTC
-	TRBD2	TRBV10-2	TRBJ2-5	CASSELASGETQYF	TGCGCCAGCAGTGAGCTGGCTAGCGGAGAGACCCAGTACTTC
-	-	TRBV28	TRBJ2-7	CASSWSSYEQYF	TGTGCCAGCAGTTGGAGCTCCTACGAGCAGTACTTC
few	-	TRBV5-4	TRBJ1-1	CASISSLGTTEAFF	TGTGCCAGCATAAGCTCCCTGGGAACAACTGAAGCTTTCTTT
-	TRBD2	TRBV10-3	TRBJ2-7	CAAGGSPQYEQYF	TGTGCCGCCGGGGGGAGCCCTCAGTACGAGCAGTACTTC
once	TRBD1	TRBV28	TRBJ2-7	CASRPGQSYEQYF	TGTGCCAGCCGTCCGGGACAGTCCTACGAGCAGTACTTC
-	-	TRBV7-8	TRBJ1-2	CASSFRDRSYGYTF	TGTGCCAGCAGCTTCAGAGACAGGAGCTATGGCTACACCTTC